One T cell receptor beta chain is described in this entry. The antigen remains undetermined. The data were obtained in a study of Ad26.COV2.S vaccination and SARS-CoV-2 variants. Study-wide points: Spike-specific TCR breadth ran higher among vaccine recipients than placebo recipients.

The CDR3 loop spans 14 amino acids. Per germline, CDR1 KGHSH and CDR2 LQKENI. V lost 0 bases and J lost 8, with 13 bases in between. Described treatment: around 19 received Ad26.COV2.S at low or high dose, single or two shots; about 5 received placebo; per-sample allocation not given. Collection of samples fell on day 63 after the first vaccine or placebo injection. Here immunoSEQ multiplex PCR was the method, and the copy in TCRdb shows in-frame clones only, minus some. This sample has about 460,000 clones, with 89% found just once. The sequencing here drew on peripheral blood, taken in a trial of Ad26.COV2.S vaccine versus placebo. The gene calls are TRBV18 and TRBJ1-2; D gene unclear. This sequence was found in a person aged 18-60 years who received the Ad26.COV2.S COVID-19 vaccine or a placebo. CDR3 residues: CASSPPRTLYGYTF. CDR3 bases: TGTGCCAGCTCACCACCAAGGACCCTCTACGGCTACACCTTC.